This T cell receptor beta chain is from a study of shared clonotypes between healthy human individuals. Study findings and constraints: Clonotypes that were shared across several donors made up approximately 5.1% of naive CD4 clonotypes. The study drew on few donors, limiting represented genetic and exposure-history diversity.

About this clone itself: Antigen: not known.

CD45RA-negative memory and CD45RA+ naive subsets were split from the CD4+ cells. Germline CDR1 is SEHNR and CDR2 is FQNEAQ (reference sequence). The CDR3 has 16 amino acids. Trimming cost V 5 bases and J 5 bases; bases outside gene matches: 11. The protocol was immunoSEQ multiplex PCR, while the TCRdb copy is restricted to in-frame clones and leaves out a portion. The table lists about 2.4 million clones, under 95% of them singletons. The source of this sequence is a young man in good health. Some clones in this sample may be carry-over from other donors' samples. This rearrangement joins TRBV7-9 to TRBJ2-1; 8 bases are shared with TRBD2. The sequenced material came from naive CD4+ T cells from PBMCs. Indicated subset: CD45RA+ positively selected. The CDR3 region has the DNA TGTGCCAGCAGCCCGAGGAGGCTAGCGGGTGACAATGAGCAGTTCTTC. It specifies CASSPRRLAGDNEQFF. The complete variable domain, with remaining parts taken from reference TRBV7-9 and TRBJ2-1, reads DTGVSQNPRHKITKRGQNVTFRCDPISEHNRLYWYRQTLGQGPEFLTYFQNEAQLEKSRLLSDRFSAERPKGSFSTLEIQRTEQGDSAMYLCASSPRRLAGDNEQFFGPGTRLTVL.